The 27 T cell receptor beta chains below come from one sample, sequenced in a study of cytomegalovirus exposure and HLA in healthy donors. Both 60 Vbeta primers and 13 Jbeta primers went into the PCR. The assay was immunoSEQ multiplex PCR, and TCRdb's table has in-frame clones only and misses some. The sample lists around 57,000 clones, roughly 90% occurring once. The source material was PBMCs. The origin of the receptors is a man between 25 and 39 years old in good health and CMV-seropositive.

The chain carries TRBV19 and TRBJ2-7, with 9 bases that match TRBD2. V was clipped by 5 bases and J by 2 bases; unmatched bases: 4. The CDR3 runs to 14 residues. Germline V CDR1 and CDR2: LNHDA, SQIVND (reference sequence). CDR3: CASSVSGGPYEQYF. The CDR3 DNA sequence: TGTGCCAGTAGTGTTAGCGGGGGACCCTACGAGCAGTACTTC.

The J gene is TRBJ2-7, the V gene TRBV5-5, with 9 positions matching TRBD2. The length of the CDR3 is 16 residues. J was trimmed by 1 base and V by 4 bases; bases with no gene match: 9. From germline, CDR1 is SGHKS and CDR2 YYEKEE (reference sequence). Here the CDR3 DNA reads TGTGCCAGCAGCCGGCGGGTAGCGGGAGATTCCTACGAGCAGTACTTC. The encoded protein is CASSRRVAGDSYEQYF.

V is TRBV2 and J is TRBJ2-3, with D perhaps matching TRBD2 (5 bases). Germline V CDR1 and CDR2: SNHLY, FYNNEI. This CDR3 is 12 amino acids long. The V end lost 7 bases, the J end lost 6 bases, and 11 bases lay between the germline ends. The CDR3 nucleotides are TGTGCCAGCAAACCGTCGGGGGATACGCAGTATTTT. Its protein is CASKPSGDTQYF.

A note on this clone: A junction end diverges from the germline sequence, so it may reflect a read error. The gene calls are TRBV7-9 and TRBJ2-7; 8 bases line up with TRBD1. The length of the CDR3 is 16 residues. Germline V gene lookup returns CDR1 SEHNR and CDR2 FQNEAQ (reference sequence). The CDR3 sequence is CSSSPQDREESYEQYF. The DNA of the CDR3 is TGTTCCAGCAGCCCTCAGGACAGGGAGGAGTCCTACGAGCAGTACTTC.

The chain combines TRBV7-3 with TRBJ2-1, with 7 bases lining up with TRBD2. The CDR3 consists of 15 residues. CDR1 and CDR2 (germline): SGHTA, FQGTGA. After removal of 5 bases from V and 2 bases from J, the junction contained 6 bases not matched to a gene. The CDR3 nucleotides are TGTGCCAGCAGCCAAGGGGAGGGCCCCTACAATGAGCAGTTCTTC. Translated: CASSQGEGPYNEQFF.

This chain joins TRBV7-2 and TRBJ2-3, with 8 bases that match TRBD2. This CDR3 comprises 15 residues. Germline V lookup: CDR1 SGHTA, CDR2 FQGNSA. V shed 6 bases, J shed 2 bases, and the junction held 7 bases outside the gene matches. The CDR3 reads CASSPLAGFTDTQYF. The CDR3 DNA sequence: TGTGCCAGCAGTCCGTTAGCGGGGTTCACAGATACGCAGTATTTT.

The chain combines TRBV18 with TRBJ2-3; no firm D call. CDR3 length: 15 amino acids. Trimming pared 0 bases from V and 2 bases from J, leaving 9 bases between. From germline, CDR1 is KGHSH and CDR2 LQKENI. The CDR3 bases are TGTGCCAGCTCACCACCTGTTGGCAACACAGATACGCAGTATTTT. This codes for CASSPPVGNTDTQYF.

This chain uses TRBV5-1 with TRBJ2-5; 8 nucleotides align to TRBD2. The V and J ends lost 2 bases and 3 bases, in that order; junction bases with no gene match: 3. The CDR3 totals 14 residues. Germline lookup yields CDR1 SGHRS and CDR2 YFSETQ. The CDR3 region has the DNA TGCGCCAGCAGCTTAACGGGAGGGAAAGAGACCCAGTACTTC. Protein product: CASSLTGGKETQYF. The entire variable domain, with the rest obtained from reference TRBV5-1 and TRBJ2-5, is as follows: KAGVTQTPRYLIKTRGQQVTLSCSPISGHRSVSWYQQTPGQGLQFLFEYFSETQRNKGNFPGRFSGRQFSNSRSEMNVSTLELGDSALYLCASSLTGGKETQYFGPGTRLLVL.

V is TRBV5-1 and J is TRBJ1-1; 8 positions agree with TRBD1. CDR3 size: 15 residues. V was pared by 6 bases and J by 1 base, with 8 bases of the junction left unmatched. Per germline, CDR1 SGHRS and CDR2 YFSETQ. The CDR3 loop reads CASIPTGTGNTEAFF. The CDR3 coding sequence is TGCGCCAGCATCCCTACCGGGACAGGGAACACTGAAGCTTTCTTT.

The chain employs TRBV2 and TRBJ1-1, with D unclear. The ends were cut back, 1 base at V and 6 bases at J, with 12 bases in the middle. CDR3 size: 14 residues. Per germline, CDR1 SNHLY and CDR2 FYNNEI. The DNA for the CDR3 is TGTGCCAGCAGTGAAGAGCCGCCAGGCGCTGAAGCTTTCTTT. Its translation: CASSEEPPGAEAFF. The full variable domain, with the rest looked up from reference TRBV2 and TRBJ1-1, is EPEVTQTPSHQVTQMGQEVILRCVPISNHLYFYWYRQILGQKVEFLVSFYNNEISEKSEIFDDQFSVERPDGSNFTLKIRSTKLEDSAMYFCASSEEPPGAEAFFGQGTRLTVV.

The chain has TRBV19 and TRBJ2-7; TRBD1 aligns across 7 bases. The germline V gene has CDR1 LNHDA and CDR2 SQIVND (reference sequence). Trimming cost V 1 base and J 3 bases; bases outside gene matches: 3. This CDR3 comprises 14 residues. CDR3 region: CASSIGDSLYEQYF. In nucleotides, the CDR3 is TGTGCCAGTAGTATAGGGGACAGCCTCTACGAGCAGTACTTC.

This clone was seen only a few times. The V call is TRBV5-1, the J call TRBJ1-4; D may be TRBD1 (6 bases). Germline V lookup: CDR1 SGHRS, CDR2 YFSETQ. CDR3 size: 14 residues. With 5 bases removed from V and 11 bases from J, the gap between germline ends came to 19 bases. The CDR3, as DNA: TGCGCCAGCAGAGAAGGGACACGTGAGATGAAACTGTTTTTT. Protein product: CASREGTREMKLFF. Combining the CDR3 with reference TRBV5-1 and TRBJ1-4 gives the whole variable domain KAGVTQTPRYLIKTRGQQVTLSCSPISGHRSVSWYQQTPGQGLQFLFEYFSETQRNKGNFPGRFSGRQFSNSRSEMNVSTLELGDSALYLCASREGTREMKLFFGSGTQLSVL.

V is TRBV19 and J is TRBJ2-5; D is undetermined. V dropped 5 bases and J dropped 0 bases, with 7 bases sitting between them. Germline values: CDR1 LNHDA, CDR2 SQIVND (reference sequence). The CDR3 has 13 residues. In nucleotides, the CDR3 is TGTGCCAGTAGTTTGGGCCACCAAGAGACCCAGTACTTC. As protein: CASSLGHQETQYF.

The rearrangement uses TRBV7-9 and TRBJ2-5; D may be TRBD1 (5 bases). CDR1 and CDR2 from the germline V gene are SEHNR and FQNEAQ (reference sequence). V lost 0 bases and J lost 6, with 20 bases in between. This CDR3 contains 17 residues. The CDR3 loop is CASSLASGSDKRKTQYF. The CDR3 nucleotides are TGTGCCAGCAGCTTAGCATCAGGGTCAGACAAAAGAAAGACCCAGTACTTC.

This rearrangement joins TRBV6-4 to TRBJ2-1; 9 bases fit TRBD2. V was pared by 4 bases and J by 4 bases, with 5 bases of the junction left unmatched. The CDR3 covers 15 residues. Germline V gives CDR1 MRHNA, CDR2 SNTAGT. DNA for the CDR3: TGTGCCAGCAGTGGTAGCGGGAGTGGGTACAATGAGCAGTTCTTC. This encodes CASSGSGSGYNEQFF.

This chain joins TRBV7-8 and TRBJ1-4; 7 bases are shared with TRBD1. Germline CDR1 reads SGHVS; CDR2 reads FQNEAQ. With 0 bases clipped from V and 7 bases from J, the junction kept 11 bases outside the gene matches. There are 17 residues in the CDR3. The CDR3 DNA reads TGTGCCAGCAGCTTAGCCCTTGACAGGGATAGTGGTGAAAAACTGTTTTTT. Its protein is CASSLALDRDSGEKLFF.

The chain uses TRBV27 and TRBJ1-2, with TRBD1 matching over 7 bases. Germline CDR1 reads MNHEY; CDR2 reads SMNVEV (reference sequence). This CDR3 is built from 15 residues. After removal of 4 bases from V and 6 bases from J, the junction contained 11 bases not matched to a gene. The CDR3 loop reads CASSSLETGSHGYTF. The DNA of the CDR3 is TGTGCCAGCAGTTCCTTGGAGACAGGGTCCCATGGCTACACCTTC.

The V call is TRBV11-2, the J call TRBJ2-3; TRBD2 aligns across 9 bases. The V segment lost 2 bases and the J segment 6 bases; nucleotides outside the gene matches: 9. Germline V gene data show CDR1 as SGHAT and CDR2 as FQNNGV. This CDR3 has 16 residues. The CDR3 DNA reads TGTGCCAGCAGCTTATCGGTAGCTAGCGGGAAGGATACGCAGTATTTT. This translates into CASSLSVASGKDTQYF. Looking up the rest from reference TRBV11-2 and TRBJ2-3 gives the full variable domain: EAGVAQSPRYKIIEKRQSVAFWCNPISGHATLYWYQQILGQGPKLLIQFQNNGVVDDSQLPKDRFSAERLKGVDSTLKIQPAKLEDSAVYLCASSLSVASGKDTQYFGPGTRLTVL.

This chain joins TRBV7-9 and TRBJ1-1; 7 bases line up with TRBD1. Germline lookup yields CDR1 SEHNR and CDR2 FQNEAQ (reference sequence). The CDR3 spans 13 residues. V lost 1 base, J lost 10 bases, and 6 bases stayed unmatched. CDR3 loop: CASSLEDREVAFF. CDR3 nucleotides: TGTGCCAGCAGCTTAGAAGACAGGGAGGTAGCTTTCTTT.

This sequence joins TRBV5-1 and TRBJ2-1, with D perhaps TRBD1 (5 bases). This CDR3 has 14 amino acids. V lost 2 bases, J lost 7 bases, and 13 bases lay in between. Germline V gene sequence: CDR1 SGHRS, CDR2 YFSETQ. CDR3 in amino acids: CASSFGQSTNEQFF. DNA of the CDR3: TGCGCCAGCAGCTTCGGACAAAGTACGAATGAGCAGTTCTTC.

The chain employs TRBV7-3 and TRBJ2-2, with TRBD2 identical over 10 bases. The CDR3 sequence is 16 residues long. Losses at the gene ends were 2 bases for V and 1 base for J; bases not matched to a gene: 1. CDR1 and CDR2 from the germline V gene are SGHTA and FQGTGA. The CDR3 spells CASSLSSGGNTGELFF. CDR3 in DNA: TGTGCCAGCAGCTTATCTAGCGGGGGGAACACCGGGGAGCTGTTTTTT.

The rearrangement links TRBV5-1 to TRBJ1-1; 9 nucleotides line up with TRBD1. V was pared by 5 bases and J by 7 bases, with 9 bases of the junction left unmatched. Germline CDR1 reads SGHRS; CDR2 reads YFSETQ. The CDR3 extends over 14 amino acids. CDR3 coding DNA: TGCGCCAGCAGTCTCATACAGGGGGCCAATGAAGCTTTCTTT. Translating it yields CASSLIQGANEAFF.

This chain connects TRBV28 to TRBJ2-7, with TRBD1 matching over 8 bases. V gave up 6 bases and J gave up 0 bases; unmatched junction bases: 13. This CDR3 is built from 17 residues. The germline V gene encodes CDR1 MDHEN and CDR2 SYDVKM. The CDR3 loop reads CASSLPGTGLLSYEQYF. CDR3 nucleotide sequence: TGTGCCAGCAGCCTTCCCGGGACAGGTCTCCTCTCCTACGAGCAGTACTTC.

The CDR3 here is CASSTWRKNTGELFF. As DNA, the CDR3 is TGTGCCAGCAGCACTTGGCGGAAGAACACCGGGGAGCTGTTTTTT. The chain is built from TRBV21-1 and TRBJ2-2; TRBD2 was called by the table and not checked on the DNA. TRBV21-1 is tagged as a pseudogene. The CDR3 is made up of 15 amino acids.

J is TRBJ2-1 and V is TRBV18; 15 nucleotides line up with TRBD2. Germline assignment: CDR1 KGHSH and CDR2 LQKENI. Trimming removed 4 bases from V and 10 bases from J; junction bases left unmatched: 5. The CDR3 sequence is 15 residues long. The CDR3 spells CASSRTSGRAEEQFF. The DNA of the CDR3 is TGTGCCAGCTCACGGACTAGCGGGAGGGCCGAGGAGCAGTTCTTC. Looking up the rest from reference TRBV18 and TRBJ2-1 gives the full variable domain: NAGVMQNPRHLVRRRGQEARLRCSPMKGHSHVYWYRQLPEEGLKFMVYLQKENIIDESGMPKERFSAEFPKEGPSILRIQQVVRGDSAAYFCASSRTSGRAEEQFFGPGTRLTVL.

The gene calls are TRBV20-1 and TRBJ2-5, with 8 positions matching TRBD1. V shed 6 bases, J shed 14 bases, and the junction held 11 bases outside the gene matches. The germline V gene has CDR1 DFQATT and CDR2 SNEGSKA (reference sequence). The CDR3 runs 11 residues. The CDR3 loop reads CSAKLDRARYF. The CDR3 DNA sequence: TGCAGTGCGAAACTGGACAGGGCCCGATACTTC.

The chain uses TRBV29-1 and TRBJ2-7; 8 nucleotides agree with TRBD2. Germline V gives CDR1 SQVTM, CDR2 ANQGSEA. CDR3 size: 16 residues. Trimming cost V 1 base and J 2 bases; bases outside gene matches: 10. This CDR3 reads CSVEGPGTSGPYEQYF. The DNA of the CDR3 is TGCAGCGTTGAAGGCCCTGGCACTAGCGGACCCTACGAGCAGTACTTC.